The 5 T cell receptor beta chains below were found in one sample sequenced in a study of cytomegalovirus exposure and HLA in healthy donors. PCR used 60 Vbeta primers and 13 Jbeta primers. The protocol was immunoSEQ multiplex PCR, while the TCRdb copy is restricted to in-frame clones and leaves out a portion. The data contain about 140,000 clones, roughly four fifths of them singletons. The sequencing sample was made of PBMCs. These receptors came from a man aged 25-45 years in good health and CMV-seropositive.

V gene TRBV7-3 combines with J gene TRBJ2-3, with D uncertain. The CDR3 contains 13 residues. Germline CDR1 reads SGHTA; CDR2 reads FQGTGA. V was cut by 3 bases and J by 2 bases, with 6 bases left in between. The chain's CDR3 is CASSFEATDTQYF. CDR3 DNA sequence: TGTGCCAGCAGCTTCGAGGCCACAGATACGCAGTATTTT.

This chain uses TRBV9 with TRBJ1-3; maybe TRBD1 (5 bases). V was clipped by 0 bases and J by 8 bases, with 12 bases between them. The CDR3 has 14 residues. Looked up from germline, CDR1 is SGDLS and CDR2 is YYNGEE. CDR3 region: CASSVAGIGDTIYF. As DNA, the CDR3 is TGTGCCAGCAGCGTAGCAGGGATCGGAGACACCATATATTTT.

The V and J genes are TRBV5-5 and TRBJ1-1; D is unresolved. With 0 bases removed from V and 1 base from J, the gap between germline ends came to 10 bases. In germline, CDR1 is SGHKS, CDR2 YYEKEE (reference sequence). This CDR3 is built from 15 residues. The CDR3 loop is CASSLGFLGNTEAFF. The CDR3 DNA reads TGTGCCAGCAGCTTGGGATTCCTCGGGAACACTGAAGCTTTCTTT.

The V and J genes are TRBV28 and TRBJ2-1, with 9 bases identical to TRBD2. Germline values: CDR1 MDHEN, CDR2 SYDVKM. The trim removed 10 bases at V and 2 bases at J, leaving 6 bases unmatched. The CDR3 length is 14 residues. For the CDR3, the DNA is TGTGCCATCAGCGGGGGGTACCCCTACAATGAGCAGTTCTTC. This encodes CAISGGYPYNEQFF. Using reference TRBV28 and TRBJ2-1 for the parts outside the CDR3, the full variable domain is DVKVTQSSRYLVKRTGEKVFLECVQDMDHENMFWYRQDPGLGLRLIYFSYDVKMKEKGDIPEGYSVSREKKERFSLILESASTNQTSMYLCAISGGYPYNEQFFGPGTRLTVL.

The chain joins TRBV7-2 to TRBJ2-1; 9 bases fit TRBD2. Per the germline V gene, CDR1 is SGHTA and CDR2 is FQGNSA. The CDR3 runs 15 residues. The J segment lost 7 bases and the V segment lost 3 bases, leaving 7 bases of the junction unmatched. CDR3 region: CASSLSGGGGNEQFF. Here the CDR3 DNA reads TGTGCCAGCAGCTTGTCGGGCGGGGGGGGGAATGAGCAGTTCTTC.